Detailed here is one T cell receptor beta chain. This sample was included in a study of T cell responses to AZD1222 COVID-19 vaccine. Losses at the gene ends were 3 bases for V and 5 bases for J; bases not matched to a gene: 2. CDR1 and CDR2 (germline): GTSNPN, SVGIG (reference sequence). The CDR3 runs 13 residues. Sequencing used immunoSEQ multiplex PCR; TCRdb keeps in-frame clones, though not all of them. Here the sample spans roughly 150,000 clones, about 87% being singletons. The TCR was taken from an adult in good health. The sample here was peripheral blood, taken on day 0 of AZD1222 vaccination. The chain has TRBV30 and TRBJ1-5; 9 nucleotides line up with TRBD1. The CDR3 is CAWSTGGHQPQHF. The CDR3 DNA follows: TGTGCCTGGAGCACAGGGGGCCATCAGCCCCAGCATTTT.